Listed below are T cell receptor beta chains from one sample, sequenced in a study of cytomegalovirus exposure and HLA in healthy donors. The data were produced by immunoSEQ multiplex PCR, yet TCRdb's version contains in-frame clones alone and is incomplete. The sample yields more than 120,000 clones, 78% seen once. The sequenced sample consisted of PBMCs. The receptor source for this set is a woman between 40 and 50 years old in good health and CMV-seropositive. The CDR3 runs from the conserved cysteine through the conserved F or W. The D gene is left open where the match is weak.

D gene,V gene,J gene,CDR3 protein,CDR3 DNA
-,TRBV6-5,TRBJ2-7,CASSSGAYEQYF,TGTGCCAGCAGTTCCGGTGCCTACGAGCAGTACTTC
TRBD2,TRBV5-1,TRBJ2-1,CASSGSLAGGDEQFF,TGCGCCAGCAGCGGCTCTCTGGCGGGAGGTGATGAGCAGTTCTTC
-,TRBV19,TRBJ2-2,CASISSGNTGELFF,TGTGCCAGTATCTCCAGCGGGAACACCGGGGAGCTGTTTTTT
-,TRBV19,TRBJ2-2,CASSVAANTGELFF,TGTGCCAGTAGTGTCGCAGCGAACACCGGGGAGCTGTTTTTT
TRBD2,TRBV6-1,TRBJ2-5,CASTSGTVQETQYF,TGTGCCAGCACTAGCGGGACCGTTCAAGAGACCCAGTACTTC
-,TRBV19,TRBJ2-1,CASSRKTSGNEQFF,TGTGCCAGTAGTAGGAAGACTAGTGGCAATGAGCAGTTCTTC
-,TRBV15,TRBJ2-5,CATSPLGGSRGETQYF,TGTGCCACCAGCCCTCTAGGGGGTTCCAGGGGAGAGACCCAGTACTTC
TRBD1,TRBV29-1,TRBJ1-2,CSTTGQGNYGYTF,TGCAGCACCACAGGACAGGGCAACTATGGCTACACCTTC
TRBD2,TRBV9,TRBJ2-5,CASSVGSGSETQYF,TGTGCCAGCAGCGTAGGTAGCGGGAGTGAGACCCAGTACTTC
-,TRBV5-6,TRBJ2-5,CASSATETQYF,TGTGCCAGCAGCGCCACTGAGACCCAGTACTTC
-,TRBV19,TRBJ1-2,CASSIDLESSRDTF,TGTGCCAGTAGTATAGATCTTGAAAGCTCCCGAGACACCTTC
TRBD2,TRBV7-9,TRBJ2-1,CASSSPDSGRANEQFF,TGTGCCAGCAGCTCCCCTGATAGCGGGAGGGCTAATGAGCAGTTCTTC
TRBD1,TRBV6-1,TRBJ1-1,CASSLQGATEAFF,TGTGCCAGCAGCTTACAGGGGGCAACGGAAGCTTTCTTT
TRBD2,TRBV11-2,TRBJ2-1,CASSLLAGEQFF,TGTGCCAGCAGCTTGCTAGCGGGGGAGCAGTTCTTC
-,TRBV7-2,TRBJ2-1,CASSFLSYNEQFF,TGTGCCAGCAGCTTCCTCTCCTACAATGAGCAGTTCTTC
TRBD2,TRBV27,TRBJ2-7,CASSRLAGVQYF,TGTGCAAGCAGTCGACTAGCGGGAGTACAGTACTTC